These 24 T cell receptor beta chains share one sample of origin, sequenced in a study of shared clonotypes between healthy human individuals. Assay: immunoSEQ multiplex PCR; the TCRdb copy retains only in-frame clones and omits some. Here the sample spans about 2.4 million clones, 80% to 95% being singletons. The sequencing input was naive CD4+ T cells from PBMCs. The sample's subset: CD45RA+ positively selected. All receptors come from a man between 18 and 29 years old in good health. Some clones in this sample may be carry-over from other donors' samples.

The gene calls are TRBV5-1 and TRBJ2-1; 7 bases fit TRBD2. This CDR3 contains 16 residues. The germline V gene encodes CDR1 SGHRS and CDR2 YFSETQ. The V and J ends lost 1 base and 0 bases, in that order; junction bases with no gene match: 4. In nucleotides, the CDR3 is TGCGCCAGCAGCTTGCCCGCTAGCGGCTCCTACAATGAGCAGTTCTTC. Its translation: CASSLPASGSYNEQFF.

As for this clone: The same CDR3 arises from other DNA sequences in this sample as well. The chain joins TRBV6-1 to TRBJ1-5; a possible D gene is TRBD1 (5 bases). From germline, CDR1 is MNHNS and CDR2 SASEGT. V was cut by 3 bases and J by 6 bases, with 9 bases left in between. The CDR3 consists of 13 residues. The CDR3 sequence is CASSEAGFQPQHF. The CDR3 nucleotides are TGTGCCAGCAGTGAGGCAGGGTTTCAGCCCCAGCATTTT.

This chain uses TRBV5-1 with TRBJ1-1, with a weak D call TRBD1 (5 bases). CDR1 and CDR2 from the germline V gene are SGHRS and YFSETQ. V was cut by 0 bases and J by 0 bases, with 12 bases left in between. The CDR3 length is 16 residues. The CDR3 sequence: CASSLEGRGMNTEAFF. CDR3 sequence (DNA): TGCGCCAGCAGCTTGGAAGGGCGGGGGATGAACACTGAAGCTTTCTTT.

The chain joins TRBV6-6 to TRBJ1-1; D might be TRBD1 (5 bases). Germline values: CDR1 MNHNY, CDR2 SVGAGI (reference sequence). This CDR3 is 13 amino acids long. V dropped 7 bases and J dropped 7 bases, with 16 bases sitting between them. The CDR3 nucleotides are TGTGCCAGCACCCGCGTAGGGAGGGGTGAAGCTTTCTTT. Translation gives CASTRVGRGEAFF.

The CDR3 DNA reads TGTGCCAGCAGCCGATCCATGACAGGGCCCCAGGACACTGAAGCTTTCTTT. It encodes CASSRSMTGPQDTEAFF. This sequence joins TRBV9 and TRBJ1-1; 7 bases map to TRBD1. V lost 4 bases, J lost 3 bases, and 15 bases stayed unmatched. The CDR3 spans 17 residues. The germline V gene has CDR1 SGDLS and CDR2 YYNGEE.

This CDR3 reads CASSPRQGPLNTEAFF. The CDR3 region has the DNA TGTGCCAGCAGCCCCCGACAGGGACCACTGAACACTGAAGCTTTCTTT. The chain uses TRBV7-3 and TRBJ1-1, with TRBD1 matching 7 bases. CDR3 length equals 16 residues. Germline CDR1 is SGHTA and CDR2 is FQGTGA. The V segment lost 5 bases and the J segment 0 bases; nucleotides outside the gene matches: 9.

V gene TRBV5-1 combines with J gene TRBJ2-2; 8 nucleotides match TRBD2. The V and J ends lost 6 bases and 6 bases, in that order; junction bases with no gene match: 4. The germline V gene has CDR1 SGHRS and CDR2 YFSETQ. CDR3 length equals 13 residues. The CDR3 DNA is TGCGCCAGCAAAGCCGGGGGGGCCGGGGAGCTGTTTTTT. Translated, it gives CASKAGGAGELFF.

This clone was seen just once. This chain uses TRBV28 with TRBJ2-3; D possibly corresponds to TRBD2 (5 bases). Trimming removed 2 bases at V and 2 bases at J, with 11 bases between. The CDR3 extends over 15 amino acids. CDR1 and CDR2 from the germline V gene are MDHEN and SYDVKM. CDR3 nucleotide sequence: TGTGCCAGCAGTTTACCTAGCAGAGACACAGATACGCAGTATTTT. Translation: CASSLPSRDTDTQYF.

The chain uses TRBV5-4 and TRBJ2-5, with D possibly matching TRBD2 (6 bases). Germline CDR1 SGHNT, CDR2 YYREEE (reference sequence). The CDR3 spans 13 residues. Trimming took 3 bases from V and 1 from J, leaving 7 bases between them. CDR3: CASSSGSQETQYF. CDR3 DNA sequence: TGTGCCAGCAGCTCCGGGAGCCAAGAGACCCAGTACTTC.

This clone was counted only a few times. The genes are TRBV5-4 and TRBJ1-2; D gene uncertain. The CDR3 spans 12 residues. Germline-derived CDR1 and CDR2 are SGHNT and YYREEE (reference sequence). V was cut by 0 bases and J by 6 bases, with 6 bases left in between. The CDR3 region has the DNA TGTGCCAGCAGCTTGGGCCTGGATGGCTACACCTTC. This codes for CASSLGLDGYTF.

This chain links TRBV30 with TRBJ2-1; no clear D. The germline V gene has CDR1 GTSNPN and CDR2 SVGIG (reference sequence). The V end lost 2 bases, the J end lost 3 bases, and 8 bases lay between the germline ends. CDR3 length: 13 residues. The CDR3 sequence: CAWSLSIYNEQFF. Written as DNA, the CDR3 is TGTGCCTGGAGTTTATCTATCTACAATGAGCAGTTCTTC.

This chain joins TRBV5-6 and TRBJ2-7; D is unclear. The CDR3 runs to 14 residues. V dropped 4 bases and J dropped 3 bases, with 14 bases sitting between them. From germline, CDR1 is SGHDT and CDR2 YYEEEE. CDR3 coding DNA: TGTGCCAGCAGCCAAGGACCGATTGACTACGAGCAGTACTTC. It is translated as CASSQGPIDYEQYF.

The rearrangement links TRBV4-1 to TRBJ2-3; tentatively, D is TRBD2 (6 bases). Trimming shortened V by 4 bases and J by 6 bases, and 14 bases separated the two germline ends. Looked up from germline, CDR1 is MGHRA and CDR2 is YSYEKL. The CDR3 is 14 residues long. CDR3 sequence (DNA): TGCGCCAGCAGCCTGGGACTGCCAAGGGATACGCAGTATTTT. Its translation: CASSLGLPRDTQYF.

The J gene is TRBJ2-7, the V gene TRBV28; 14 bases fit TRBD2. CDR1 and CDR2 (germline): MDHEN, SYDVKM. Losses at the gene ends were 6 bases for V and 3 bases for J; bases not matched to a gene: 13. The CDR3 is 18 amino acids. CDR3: CASSPFPGTSGSSYEQYF. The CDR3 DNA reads TGTGCCAGCAGCCCCTTTCCCGGGACTAGCGGGAGTAGCTACGAGCAGTACTTC.

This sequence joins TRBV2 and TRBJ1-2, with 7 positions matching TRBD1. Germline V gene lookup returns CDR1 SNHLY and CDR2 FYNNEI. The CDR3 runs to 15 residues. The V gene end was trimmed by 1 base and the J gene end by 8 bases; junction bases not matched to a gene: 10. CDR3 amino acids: CASSEVAGGSGGYTF. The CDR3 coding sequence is TGTGCCAGCAGTGAAGTGGCAGGGGGGTCCGGAGGCTACACCTTC.

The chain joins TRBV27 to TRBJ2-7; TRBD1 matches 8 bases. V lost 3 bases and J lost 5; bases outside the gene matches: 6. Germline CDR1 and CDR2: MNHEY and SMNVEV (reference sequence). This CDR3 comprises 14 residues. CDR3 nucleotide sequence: TGTGCCAGCAGTTTCTACAGGGGGATCGACGAGCAGTACTTC. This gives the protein CASSFYRGIDEQYF.

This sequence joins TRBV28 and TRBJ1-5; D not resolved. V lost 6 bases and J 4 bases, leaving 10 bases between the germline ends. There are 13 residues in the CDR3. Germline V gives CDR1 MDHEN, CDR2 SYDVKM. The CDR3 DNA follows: TGTGCCAGCAGATGGGTGCTTAATCAGCCCCAGCATTTT. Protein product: CASRWVLNQPQHF.

The CDR3 here is CASSEGQVASTDTQYF. The DNA for the CDR3 is TGTGCCAGCAGTGAGGGACAGGTAGCTAGCACAGATACGCAGTATTTT. This chain joins TRBV2 and TRBJ2-3, with 8 bases that match TRBD1. Germline trimming cut 3 bases from V and 0 bases from J; bases unmatched to any gene: 5. In germline, CDR1 is SNHLY, CDR2 FYNNEI. The CDR3 extends over 16 amino acids.

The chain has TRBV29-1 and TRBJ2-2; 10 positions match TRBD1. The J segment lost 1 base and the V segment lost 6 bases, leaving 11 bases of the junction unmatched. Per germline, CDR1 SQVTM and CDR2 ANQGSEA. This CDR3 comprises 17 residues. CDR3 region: CSVKSTGGMWNTGELFF. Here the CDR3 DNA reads TGCAGCGTAAAATCGACAGGGGGCATGTGGAACACCGGGGAGCTGTTTTTT.

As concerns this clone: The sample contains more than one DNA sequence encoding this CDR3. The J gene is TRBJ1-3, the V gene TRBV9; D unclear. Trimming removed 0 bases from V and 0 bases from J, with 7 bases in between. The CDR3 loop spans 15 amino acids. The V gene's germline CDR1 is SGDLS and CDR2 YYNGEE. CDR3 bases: TGTGCCAGCAGCGTAGAGGCGGTCTCTGGAAACACCATATATTTT. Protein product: CASSVEAVSGNTIYF.

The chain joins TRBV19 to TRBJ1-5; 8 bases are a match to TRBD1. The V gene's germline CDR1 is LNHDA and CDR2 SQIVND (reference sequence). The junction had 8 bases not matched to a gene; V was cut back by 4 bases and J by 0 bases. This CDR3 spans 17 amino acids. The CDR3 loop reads CASSTLTGGHSNQPQHF. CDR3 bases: TGTGCCAGTAGTACCCTAACAGGGGGGCATAGCAATCAGCCCCAGCATTTT.

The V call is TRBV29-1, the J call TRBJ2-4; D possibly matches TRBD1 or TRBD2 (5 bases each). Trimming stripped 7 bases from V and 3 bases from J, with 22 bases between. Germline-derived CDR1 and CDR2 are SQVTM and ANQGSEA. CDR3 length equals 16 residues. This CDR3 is CSARRGGGGHKNIQYF. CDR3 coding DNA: TGCAGCGCCCGAAGGGGTGGAGGTGGACACAAAAACATTCAGTACTTC.

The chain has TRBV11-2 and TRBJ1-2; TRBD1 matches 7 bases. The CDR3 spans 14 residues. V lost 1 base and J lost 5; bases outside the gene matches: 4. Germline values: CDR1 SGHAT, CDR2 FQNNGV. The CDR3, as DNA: TGTGCCAGCAGCTTAGGGGGACAGAGATATGGCTACACCTTC. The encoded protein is CASSLGGQRYGYTF.

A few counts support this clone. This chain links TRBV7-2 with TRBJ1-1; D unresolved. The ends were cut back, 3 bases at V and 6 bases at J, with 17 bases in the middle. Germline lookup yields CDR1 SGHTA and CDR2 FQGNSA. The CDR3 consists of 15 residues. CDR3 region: CASSFQRAGFAEAFF. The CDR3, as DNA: TGTGCCAGCAGCTTCCAGAGAGCTGGTTTCGCTGAAGCTTTCTTT.